This is a list of T cell receptor beta chains from one sample in a study of shared clonotypes between healthy human individuals. Clones were sequenced by immunoSEQ multiplex PCR, and TCRdb holds only the in-frame ones, with some missing. This table has 400,000 or so clones, 96% appearing once. The sample was memory CD8+ T cells sorted from blood. These receptors all come from a man under 40 in good health. Both conserved end residues are part of each CDR3. Each record gives: D gene, clone size, J gene, V gene, CDR3 length, CDR3 protein, CDR3 DNA. D genes are given only for firm matches. Some rows have no size entry. The others give once, few or many, or a class for an expanded clone.

d_gene: -
abundance: -
j_gene: TRBJ2-7
v_gene: TRBV11-2
len: 14
CDR3aa: CASSQGGQTYEQYF
CDR3nt: TGTGCCAGCAGTCAGGGGGGCCAAACCTACGAGCAGTACTTC

d_gene: -
abundance: -
j_gene: TRBJ2-2
v_gene: TRBV7-9
len: 14
CDR3aa: CASSFRGNTGELFF
CDR3nt: TGTGCCAGCAGCTTCAGGGGGAACACCGGGGAGCTGTTTTTT

d_gene: TRBD1
abundance: -
j_gene: TRBJ2-7
v_gene: TRBV2
len: 14
CDR3aa: CASRRDSPSYEQYF
CDR3nt: TGTGCCAGCAGGAGGGACAGTCCCTCCTACGAGCAGTACTTC

d_gene: -
abundance: -
j_gene: TRBJ2-2
v_gene: TRBV7-2
len: 16
CDR3aa: CASSLVPGEITGELFF
CDR3nt: TGTGCCAGCAGCTTAGTCCCGGGCGAGATCACCGGGGAGCTGTTTTTT

d_gene: TRBD1
abundance: -
j_gene: TRBJ2-7
v_gene: TRBV11-1
len: 14
CDR3aa: CASSSGQGNYEQYF
CDR3nt: TGTGCCAGCAGCTCGGGACAGGGGAACTACGAGCAGTACTTC

d_gene: TRBD1
abundance: -
j_gene: TRBJ1-1
v_gene: TRBV5-1
len: 12
CDR3aa: CASRDRGWEAFF
CDR3nt: TGCGCCAGCCGGGACAGGGGGTGGGAAGCTTTCTTT

d_gene: -
abundance: -
j_gene: TRBJ2-7
v_gene: TRBV7-8
len: 14
CDR3aa: CASSLGTASYEQYF
CDR3nt: TGTGCCAGCAGCTTAGGGACAGCGTCCTACGAGCAGTACTTC

d_gene: -
abundance: -
j_gene: TRBJ2-1
v_gene: TRBV10-1
len: 14
CDR3aa: CASSDLRDGNEQFF
CDR3nt: TGCGCCAGCAGTGACCTCCGGGACGGAAATGAGCAGTTCTTC

d_gene: -
abundance: once
j_gene: TRBJ1-1
v_gene: TRBV6-6
len: 14
CDR3aa: CASSYSPQPAEAFF
CDR3nt: TGTGCCAGCAGTTACTCACCCCAGCCGGCTGAAGCTTTCTTT

d_gene: -
abundance: -
j_gene: TRBJ2-3
v_gene: TRBV19
len: 15
CDR3aa: CASSMRQGGTDTQYF
CDR3nt: TGTGCCAGTAGTATGCGCCAGGGAGGCACAGATACGCAGTATTTT

d_gene: -
abundance: -
j_gene: TRBJ1-2
v_gene: TRBV28
len: 14
CDR3aa: CASSSPDRNYGYTF
CDR3nt: TGTGCCAGCAGTTCCCCCGACAGGAACTATGGCTACACCTTC

d_gene: TRBD1
abundance: -
j_gene: TRBJ2-7
v_gene: TRBV28
len: 14
CDR3aa: CASSLQTGSYEQYF
CDR3nt: TGTGCCAGCAGTCTCCAGACAGGGTCCTACGAGCAGTACTTC

d_gene: TRBD1
abundance: -
j_gene: TRBJ1-3
v_gene: TRBV7-9
len: 15
CDR3aa: CASSLGQGSGNTIYF
CDR3nt: TGTGCCAGCAGCTTAGGACAGGGCTCTGGAAACACCATATATTTT

d_gene: TRBD2
abundance: -
j_gene: TRBJ2-1
v_gene: TRBV5-6
len: 16
CDR3aa: CASRGLAGSSYNEQFF
CDR3nt: TGTGCCAGCAGAGGACTAGCGGGAAGCTCCTACAATGAGCAGTTCTTC

d_gene: TRBD2
abundance: -
j_gene: TRBJ2-1
v_gene: TRBV5-1
len: 16
CDR3aa: CASSPTSLAGGNEQFF
CDR3nt: TGCGCCAGCAGCCCCACCAGCCTAGCGGGAGGTAATGAGCAGTTCTTC

d_gene: TRBD2
abundance: -
j_gene: TRBJ2-5
v_gene: TRBV11-3
len: 15
CDR3aa: CASSPWTSGEETQYF
CDR3nt: TGTGCCAGCAGCCCCTGGACTAGCGGGGAAGAGACCCAGTACTTC

d_gene: TRBD2
abundance: -
j_gene: TRBJ2-7
v_gene: TRBV5-1
len: 16
CDR3aa: CASSLSPGLAGGEQYF
CDR3nt: TGCGCCAGCAGCTTAAGCCCGGGACTAGCGGGAGGCGAGCAGTACTTC

d_gene: TRBD1
abundance: -
j_gene: TRBJ1-2
v_gene: TRBV27
len: 14
CDR3aa: CASSFRDRGPGYTF
CDR3nt: TGTGCCAGCAGTTTCCGGGACAGGGGGCCTGGCTACACCTTC

d_gene: TRBD2
abundance: -
j_gene: TRBJ2-5
v_gene: TRBV19
len: 13
CDR3aa: CASSRTSQETQYF
CDR3nt: TGTGCCAGTAGTAGGACTAGCCAAGAGACCCAGTACTTC

d_gene: TRBD2
abundance: -
j_gene: TRBJ2-2
v_gene: TRBV4-1
len: 16
CDR3aa: CASSPQREQHTGELFF
CDR3nt: TGCGCCAGCAGCCCTCAGCGGGAGCAACACACCGGGGAGCTGTTTTTT

d_gene: TRBD2
abundance: -
j_gene: TRBJ2-7
v_gene: TRBV4-1
len: 19
CDR3aa: CASSPDPGLAGVSSYEQYF
CDR3nt: TGCGCCAGCAGCCCAGACCCGGGACTAGCGGGAGTTAGCTCCTACGAGCAGTACTTC

d_gene: TRBD1
abundance: -
j_gene: TRBJ2-7
v_gene: TRBV19
len: 15
CDR3aa: CASSTGTGASYEQYF
CDR3nt: TGTGCCAGTAGTACAGGGACAGGGGCCTCCTACGAGCAGTACTTC

d_gene: TRBD2
abundance: once
j_gene: TRBJ2-7
v_gene: TRBV5-5
len: 18
CDR3aa: CASSLDGLAGGPTYEQYF
CDR3nt: TGTGCCAGCAGCTTGGACGGACTAGCGGGAGGGCCGACATACGAGCAGTACTTC

d_gene: -
abundance: -
j_gene: TRBJ2-6
v_gene: TRBV28
len: 14
CDR3aa: CASSLHSGANVLTF
CDR3nt: TGTGCCAGCAGTTTACACTCTGGGGCCAACGTCCTGACTTTC

d_gene: -
abundance: -
j_gene: TRBJ2-7
v_gene: TRBV30
len: 13
CDR3aa: CAWSAGYRYEQYF
CDR3nt: TGTGCCTGGAGTGCAGGGTACAGGTACGAGCAGTACTTC

d_gene: TRBD2
abundance: once
j_gene: TRBJ2-3
v_gene: TRBV30
len: 15
CDR3aa: CAWSFSGRGTDTQYF
CDR3nt: TGTGCCTGGAGTTTTAGCGGGAGGGGGACAGATACGCAGTATTTT

d_gene: TRBD2
abundance: -
j_gene: TRBJ2-7
v_gene: TRBV28
len: 14
CDR3aa: CASSPGGSGYEQYF
CDR3nt: TGTGCCAGCAGTCCGGGAGGTTCTGGCTACGAGCAGTACTTC

d_gene: -
abundance: once
j_gene: TRBJ1-3
v_gene: TRBV5-1
len: 13
CDR3aa: CASSLAGGNTIYF
CDR3nt: TGCGCCAGCAGCTTAGCCGGGGGAAACACCATATATTTT

d_gene: TRBD1
abundance: -
j_gene: TRBJ2-7
v_gene: TRBV10-3
len: 16
CDR3aa: CAISESGQILTYEQYF
CDR3nt: TGTGCCATCAGTGAGTCGGGACAGATACTAACCTACGAGCAGTACTTC

d_gene: TRBD1
abundance: -
j_gene: TRBJ2-5
v_gene: TRBV5-1
len: 15
CDR3aa: CASSLGDRVQETQYF
CDR3nt: TGCGCCAGCAGCTTGGGGGACAGGGTCCAAGAGACCCAGTACTTC

d_gene: TRBD1
abundance: -
j_gene: TRBJ2-7
v_gene: TRBV6-1
len: 14
CDR3aa: CASREPPGTGEQYF
CDR3nt: TGTGCCAGCAGGGAGCCACCAGGGACAGGCGAGCAGTACTTC

d_gene: TRBD1
abundance: once
j_gene: TRBJ1-2
v_gene: TRBV6-5
len: 15
CDR3aa: CASRETGGTRNGYTF
CDR3nt: TGTGCCAGCAGGGAAACAGGGGGCACAAGGAATGGCTACACCTTC

d_gene: -
abundance: -
j_gene: TRBJ1-1
v_gene: TRBV6-5
len: 15
CDR3aa: CASSYSQAGNTEAFF
CDR3nt: TGTGCCAGCAGTTACTCTCAGGCGGGGAACACTGAAGCTTTCTTT

d_gene: -
abundance: -
j_gene: TRBJ2-1
v_gene: TRBV7-3
len: 16
CDR3aa: CASSLFPGSSYNEQFF
CDR3nt: TGTGCCAGCAGCTTGTTTCCGGGGAGCTCCTACAATGAGCAGTTCTTC

d_gene: -
abundance: -
j_gene: TRBJ1-2
v_gene: TRBV5-6
len: 16
CDR3aa: CASSGGPRAFFYGYTF
CDR3nt: TGTGCCAGCAGCGGGGGACCGAGAGCCTTCTTCTATGGCTACACCTTC

d_gene: TRBD2
abundance: once
j_gene: TRBJ2-1
v_gene: TRBV7-8
len: 19
CDR3aa: CASSPHRRLAGKNGNEQFF
CDR3nt: TGTGCCAGCAGCCCCCATAGGCGACTAGCGGGAAAGAATGGCAATGAGCAGTTCTTC

d_gene: -
abundance: -
j_gene: TRBJ2-3
v_gene: TRBV27
len: 13
CDR3aa: CASSLSSSDTQYF
CDR3nt: TGTGCCAGCAGTTTATCGAGTTCAGATACGCAGTATTTT

d_gene: TRBD2
abundance: -
j_gene: TRBJ2-2
v_gene: TRBV4-2
len: 16
CDR3aa: CASSQEAGENTGELFF
CDR3nt: TGTGCCAGCAGCCAAGAGGCGGGAGAGAACACCGGGGAGCTGTTTTTT

d_gene: TRBD2
abundance: -
j_gene: TRBJ2-7
v_gene: TRBV4-2
len: 15
CDR3aa: CASSQDSGTSDEQYF
CDR3nt: TGTGCCAGCAGCCAGGATTCCGGGACTAGCGACGAGCAGTACTTC

d_gene: -
abundance: -
j_gene: TRBJ1-5
v_gene: TRBV6-1
len: 16
CDR3aa: CASSELGGARSQPQHF
CDR3nt: TGTGCCAGCAGTGAATTGGGGGGGGCTAGGAGTCAGCCCCAGCATTTT

d_gene: TRBD1
abundance: -
j_gene: TRBJ2-7
v_gene: TRBV7-9
len: 17
CDR3aa: CASSYTPKAGGYYEQYF
CDR3nt: TGTGCCAGCAGCTATACACCCAAGGCAGGGGGTTACTACGAGCAGTACTTC

d_gene: -
abundance: -
j_gene: TRBJ2-1
v_gene: TRBV6-4
len: 13
CDR3aa: CASSVTLYNEQFF
CDR3nt: TGTGCCAGCAGTGTGACCCTTTACAATGAGCAGTTCTTC

d_gene: TRBD2
abundance: -
j_gene: TRBJ2-1
v_gene: TRBV9
len: 15
CDR3aa: CASSYTSGRYNEQFF
CDR3nt: TGTGCCAGCAGCTATACTAGCGGGAGATACAATGAGCAGTTCTTC

d_gene: -
abundance: -
j_gene: TRBJ2-7
v_gene: TRBV19
len: 14
CDR3aa: CASSNLGGGSEQYF
CDR3nt: TGTGCCAGTAGTAATTTAGGGGGGGGTTCCGAGCAGTACTTC

d_gene: -
abundance: -
j_gene: TRBJ2-5
v_gene: TRBV29-1
len: 13
CDR3aa: CSVGWSRQETQYF
CDR3nt: TGCAGCGTTGGGTGGTCTCGGCAAGAGACCCAGTACTTC

d_gene: -
abundance: -
j_gene: TRBJ1-1
v_gene: TRBV10-2
len: 19
CDR3aa: CASHGVLGPRGMMNTEAFF
CDR3nt: TGCGCCAGCCACGGGGTTCTCGGACCGAGAGGGATGATGAACACTGAAGCTTTCTTT

d_gene: TRBD2
abundance: -
j_gene: TRBJ2-7
v_gene: TRBV27
len: 13
CDR3aa: CASSFREGGEQYF
CDR3nt: TGTGCCAGCAGTTTCAGGGAGGGCGGGGAGCAGTACTTC

d_gene: -
abundance: -
j_gene: TRBJ2-7
v_gene: TRBV5-1
len: 13
CDR3aa: CASSAGTHYEQYF
CDR3nt: TGCGCCAGCAGCGCCGGGACCCACTACGAGCAGTACTTC

d_gene: -
abundance: -
j_gene: TRBJ1-2
v_gene: TRBV2
len: 9
CDR3aa: CASSEGYTF
CDR3nt: TGTGCCAGCAGTGAAGGCTACACCTTC

d_gene: TRBD2
abundance: once
j_gene: TRBJ2-1
v_gene: TRBV11-3
len: 16
CDR3aa: CASSLAPSGRASEQFF
CDR3nt: TGTGCCAGCAGCTTAGCCCCTAGCGGGAGGGCCTCTGAGCAGTTCTTC

d_gene: TRBD2
abundance: once
j_gene: TRBJ2-1
v_gene: TRBV7-9
len: 19
CDR3aa: CASSASGRALWSSYNEQFF
CDR3nt: TGTGCCAGCAGCGCGAGCGGGAGGGCCCTCTGGAGCTCCTACAATGAGCAGTTCTTC

d_gene: -
abundance: once
j_gene: TRBJ2-3
v_gene: TRBV7-6
len: 15
CDR3aa: CASSLVPGSTDTQYF
CDR3nt: TGTGCCAGCAGCTTAGTCCCCGGGAGCACAGATACGCAGTATTTT